The T cell receptor (beta chain) under discussion was sequenced for a study of human T cells and chemical hapten exposure. Time point noted: patch test 1, 2 weeks after DPC sensitization. Treatment denoted: therapeutic diphenylcyclopropenone sensitization with weekly scalp DPC. Per the germline V gene, CDR1 is SQVTM and CDR2 is ANQGSEA. V was clipped by 7 bases and J by 0 bases, with 12 bases between them. The CDR3 spans 13 residues. Library preparation tagged each individual cDNA molecule with a unique molecular identifier. TCRdb processed the RACE reads anew with MiXCR; each CDR3 protein has one entry. The repertoire holds around 340,000 distinct CDR3 sequences, approximately 6.3% seen once, with 7.5% to 9% in the top ten.

The receptor was isolated from a young woman with alopecia areata. Some clones in this sample may be carry-over from other donors' samples. The chain recombines TRBV29-1 with TRBJ1-1; D not certain. The source was whole blood, collected in connection with sensitization to the hapten diphenylcyclopropenone (DPC). CDR3 in DNA: TGCAGCGCGGGGATCACAGTGAACACTGAAGCTTTCTTT. It specifies CSAGITVNTEAFF.